Below are 24 T cell receptor beta chains sequenced from a single sample in a study of T cells in Graves' hyperthyroidism and ophthalmopathy. From RNA transcripts, TCR beta CDR3 regions were amplified. Initially, a first-round RT-PCR of the TCR CDR3 employed the HTBI primer set. Using its own MiXCR run on the multiplex PCR reads, TCRdb lists one record per CDR3 protein. The repertoire consists of about 210,000 distinct CDR3 sequences, with roughly 17% occurring once and the leading ten covering roughly 50%. The sequencing input was blood. The receptors originated from a man aged 50 to 59 with Graves' hyperthyroidism.

This clonotype appeared a few times. V usage is TRBV7-2 and J usage is TRBJ1-2; a possible D gene is TRBD1 (5 bases). This CDR3 has 15 amino acids. The germline V gene encodes CDR1 SGHTA and CDR2 FQGNSA. V was shortened by 0 bases and J by 7 bases, with 15 bases between the two germline ends. The CDR3 region has the DNA TGTGCCAGCAGCTTAGCTACAGGACACATTGTTGGCTACACCTTC. This sequence encodes CASSLATGHIVGYTF. Together with reference TRBV7-2 and TRBJ1-2, the CDR3 gives the full variable domain: GAGVSQSPSNKVTEKGKDVELRCDPISGHTALYWYRQSLGQGLEFLIYFQGNSAPDKSGLPSDRFSAERTGGSVSTLTIQRTQQEDSAVYLCASSLATGHIVGYTFGSGTRLTVV.

This clonotype came up a few times. For the CDR3, the DNA is TGTGCCAGCAGACAAACCGGTGAGGGCCTCTCCGGGGAGCTGTTTTTT. Translation: CASRQTGEGLSGELFF. This chain links TRBV5-6 with TRBJ2-2; a possible D gene is TRBD2 (5 bases). V shed 5 bases and J shed 6 bases, with 20 bases lying between them. The CDR3 contains 16 residues. Germline CDR1 is SGHDT and CDR2 is YYEEEE.

This clonotype has at least ten counts. The chain joins TRBV11-2 to TRBJ1-1; the D gene is possibly TRBD1 (6 bases). The CDR3 has 14 residues. From germline, CDR1 is SGHAT and CDR2 FQNNGV. V dropped 0 bases and J dropped 10 bases, with 15 bases sitting between them. The CDR3 bases are TGTGCCAGCAGCTTAGAAAGACAGGTACGAGGAGCTTTCTTT. Translation gives CASSLERQVRGAFF.

This clonotype was seen many times. The rearrangement joins TRBV6-1 to TRBJ2-1, with 7 bases identical to TRBD2. V shed 6 bases and J 9 bases; nucleotides not matched to a gene: 5. The length of the CDR3 is 12 residues. From germline, CDR1 is MNHNS and CDR2 SASEGT. CDR3 protein: CASRIPGGEQFF. The CDR3 DNA follows: TGTGCCAGCAGAATACCGGGGGGTGAGCAGTTCTTC.

This clonotype was observed at least ten times. The V and J genes are TRBV12-3 or TRBV12-4 and TRBJ2-2; 8 bases are shared with TRBD2. The CDR3 runs to 17 residues. V lost 1 base to trimming and J lost 6 bases; unmatched junction nucleotides: 10. The chain's CDR3 is CASSLVLLGLGPGELFF. The CDR3 DNA is TGTGCCAGCAGTTTAGTTCTCTTGGGACTAGGGCCCGGGGAGCTGTTTTTT.

The chain is built from TRBV6-2 or TRBV6-3 and TRBJ2-7; D unclear. Germline CDR1 reads MNHEY; CDR2 reads SVGEGT. There are 12 residues in the CDR3. Trimming pared 5 bases from V and 4 bases from J, leaving 9 bases between. Here the CDR3 reads CASSGFLYEQYF. The DNA of the CDR3 is TGTGCCAGCAGTGGATTCTTATACGAGCAGTACTTC.

This clonotype has a count of ten or more. The chain couples TRBV20-1 to TRBJ2-3, with 7 bases identical to TRBD2. With V trimmed by 6 bases and J by 0 bases, 6 bases remained unmatched. Looked up from germline, CDR1 is DFQATT and CDR2 is SNEGSKA (reference sequence). This CDR3 contains 14 residues. The CDR3 loop is CSAKTSLSTDTQYF. The CDR3 DNA sequence: TGCAGTGCAAAGACTAGCCTAAGCACAGATACGCAGTATTTT.

This clonotype was counted many times. This chain links TRBV27 with TRBJ1-2; 11 positions match TRBD1. There are 14 residues in the CDR3. Germline V CDR1 and CDR2: MNHEY, SMNVEV (reference sequence). The V and J ends lost 5 bases and 2 bases, in that order; junction bases with no gene match: 1. CDR3 in amino acids: CASSRTGGNYGYTF. CDR3 nucleotides: TGTGCCAGCAGTCGGACAGGGGGCAACTATGGCTACACCTTC.

This clonotype was observed a few times. This chain connects TRBV6-5 to TRBJ2-7, with D maybe TRBD2 (5 bases). The CDR3 is 15 residues long. The V and J ends lost 2 bases and 2 bases respectively, with 13 bases between them. Germline V gene data show CDR1 as MNHEY and CDR2 as SVGAGI. CDR3 sequence (DNA): TGTGCCAGCAGTTACGAGCGGCAACTCCCCTACGAGCAGTACTTC. Protein: CASSYERQLPYEQYF.

This clonotype has just one count. This chain joins TRBV6-2 or TRBV6-3 and TRBJ1-4, with D hard to call. The CDR3 runs to 13 residues. Germline CDR1 is MNHEY and CDR2 is SVGEGT. Trimming removed 0 bases from V and 12 bases from J, with 11 bases in between. The CDR3 DNA follows: TGTGCCAGCAGTTACTCGGCCCTTAGTGAACTGTTTTTT. The encoded protein is CASSYSALSELFF.

This clonotype was recorded many times. The chain links TRBV29-1 to TRBJ2-1; 8 bases are a match to TRBD1. The V and J ends lost 8 bases and 7 bases, in that order; junction bases with no gene match: 10. Germline values: CDR1 SQVTM, CDR2 ANQGSEA. The CDR3 is 13 amino acids. The CDR3 nucleotides are TGCAGCCTTGGACAGGGAGGCACAAATGAGCAGTTCTTC. It is translated as CSLGQGGTNEQFF.

This clonotype has a handful of counts. CDR3 loop: CASTPLLASLAYEQYF. The CDR3 bases are TGTGCCAGCACCCCTCTGCTAGCGTCTTTGGCCTACGAGCAGTACTTC. This chain uses TRBV28 with TRBJ2-7; D perhaps matches TRBD2 (6 bases). V lost 7 bases to trimming and J lost 2 bases, with 21 bases between them. This CDR3 spans 16 amino acids. CDR1 and CDR2 from the germline V gene are MDHEN and SYDVKM.

The chain has TRBV20-1 and TRBJ2-3, with a tentative D call TRBD2 (6 bases). The V and J ends lost 3 bases and 4 bases respectively, with 17 bases between them. Germline-derived CDR1 and CDR2 are DFQATT and SNEGSKA (reference sequence). This CDR3 region has 15 residues. In DNA, the CDR3 is TGCAGTGCTAGTGCAGGACTAAAAATTCCAGATACGCAGTATTTT. This sequence encodes CSASAGLKIPDTQYF.

This clonotype was observed at least ten times. J is TRBJ2-1 and V is TRBV6-7, with TRBD2 matching over 11 bases. TRBV6-7 is reported as an ORF; its role is uncertain. V gave up 5 bases and J gave up 0 bases; unmatched junction bases: 21. The CDR3 extends over 22 amino acids. The CDR3 coding sequence is TGTGCCAGCAGTCCCCGGGACAGGGCGCAGGGACTAGCGGTTTGCTCCTACAATGAGCAGTTCTTC. Translating gives CASSPRDRAQGLAVCSYNEQFF.

The table lists this clonotype with many counts. The chain is built from TRBV2 and TRBJ2-7, with unresolved D. Germline lookup yields CDR1 SNHLY and CDR2 FYNNEI. V lost 7 bases, J lost 7 bases, and 11 bases lay in between. CDR3 length: 11 amino acids. DNA of the CDR3: TGTGCCAGCACGGATAATAATGAGCAGTACTTC. This gives the protein CASTDNNEQYF.

This clonotype was found many times. The chain combines TRBV30 with TRBJ1-2; no clear D gene. CDR3 length: 13 residues. Germline V gene sequence: CDR1 GTSNPN, CDR2 SVGIG (reference sequence). Trimming removed 8 bases from V and 0 bases from J, with 13 bases in between. CDR3 in DNA: TGTGCCGGCAACACCGCAGCTAACTATGGCTACACCTTC. Its translation: CAGNTAANYGYTF.

This chain uses TRBV20-1 with TRBJ1-5, with D unclear. There are 13 residues in the CDR3. The V gene lost 2 bases and the J gene lost 3 bases, with 8 bases spanning the gap. Germline CDR1 is DFQATT and CDR2 is SNEGSKA (reference sequence). CDR3: CSARSQVNQPQHF. The CDR3, as DNA: TGCAGTGCTAGATCCCAGGTCAATCAGCCCCAGCATTTT.

This clonotype was picked up many times. The gene calls are TRBV25-1 and TRBJ1-1; TRBD1 is a possible D gene (6 bases). This CDR3 region has 15 residues. Deletions cut 1 base from V and 3 bases from J, with 12 bases between. Germline V gives CDR1 MGHDK, CDR2 SYGVNS. This CDR3 reads CASSEFLGADTEAFF. The CDR3 DNA is TGTGCCAGCAGTGAATTTCTGGGGGCGGACACTGAAGCTTTCTTT.

This clonotype came up a few times. The chain carries TRBV6-1 and TRBJ2-5, with a tentative D call TRBD1 (5 bases). The V end was cut by 6 bases, the J end by 5 bases, with 13 bases between. From germline, CDR1 is MNHNS and CDR2 SASEGT. The CDR3 runs 13 residues. In nucleotides, the CDR3 is TGTGCCAGCAGCCAGGGCGTCTGGGAGACCCAGTACTTC. Amino acids: CASSQGVWETQYF.

The rearrangement uses TRBV6-2 or TRBV6-3 and TRBJ1-3, with D possibly TRBD1 on 6 matching bases. The ends were cut back, 5 bases at V and 1 base at J, with 15 bases in the middle. The CDR3 consists of 16 residues. Germline V gene sequence: CDR1 MNHEY, CDR2 SVGEGT. In nucleotides, the CDR3 is TGTGCCAGCAGTGACCCGGGGGCAGAGTCTGGAAACACCATATATTTT. The encoded protein is CASSDPGAESGNTIYF.

Only a few counts were recorded for this clonotype. The CDR3 nucleotides are TGTGCCGTACGGCTCGGGGCCAACGTCCTGACTTTC. Encoded protein: CAVRLGANVLTF. This chain joins TRBV2 and TRBJ2-6; no clear D gene. Per germline, CDR1 SNHLY and CDR2 FYNNEI. This CDR3 region has 12 residues. V dropped 11 bases and J dropped 4 bases, with 9 bases sitting between them. Variable domain in full (rest from reference TRBV2 and TRBJ2-6): EPEVTQTPSHQVTQMGQEVILRCVPISNHLYFYWYRQILGQKVEFLVSFYNNEISEKSEIFDDQFSVERPDGSNFTLKIRSTKLEDSAMYFCAVRLGANVLTFGAGSRLTVL.

The chain recombines TRBV18 with TRBJ2-1; 10 bases fit TRBD1. CDR3 size: 17 residues. CDR1 and CDR2 from the germline V gene are KGHSH and LQKENI. V was pared by 0 bases and J by 9 bases, with 11 bases of the junction left unmatched. CDR3 DNA sequence: TGTGCCAGCTCACCACCGGGCCGGGACAGGGGCTTAAGTGAGCAGTTCTTC. It translates to CASSPPGRDRGLSEQFF.

This clonotype was detected ten times or more. This chain connects TRBV7-8 to TRBJ2-7; the D is unclear. The CDR3 extends over 14 amino acids. Germline CDR1 and CDR2: SGHVS and FQNEAQ. V lost 1 base to trimming and J lost 4 bases, with 11 bases between them. The CDR3, as DNA: TGTGCCAGCAGCTTAGGGGATATTGGATACGAGCAGTACTTC. This sequence encodes CASSLGDIGYEQYF. The full variable domain, rest sourced from reference TRBV7-8 and TRBJ2-7, is GAGVSQSPRYKVAKRGQDVALRCDPISGHVSLFWYQQALGQGPEFLTYFQNEAQLDKSGLPSDRFFAERPEGSVSTLKIQRTQQEDSAVYLCASSLGDIGYEQYFGPGTRLTVT.

In its sample, this clonotype was seen many times. The genes are TRBV11-2 and TRBJ2-1, with D tentatively TRBD2 (5 bases). The CDR3 is made up of 12 amino acids. Looked up from germline, CDR1 is SGHAT and CDR2 is FQNNGV. Deletions cut 5 bases from V and 6 bases from J, with 8 bases between. CDR3 in amino acids: CASSPGFNEQFF. CDR3 sequence (DNA): TGTGCCAGCAGCCCGGGGTTCAATGAGCAGTTCTTC.